This TCR beta chain was sequenced during a study of PD-L1 blockade in urothelial cancer. Turning to the study itself: Atezolizumab, begun by patients in about 2014, was given at 1,200 mg intravenously every 3 weeks. Patients had undergone 0 to 3 prior chemotherapy regimens. Per blood sample, T cells had a median of roughly 150,000.

The templates were synthetic TCR analogs, and they were spiked into each PCR. Profiled with immunoSEQ multiplex PCR; TCRdb holds only in-frame clones, not every one. The sample consists of about 48,000 clones, approximately 86% of them appearing once. With 0 bases clipped from V and 3 bases from J, the junction kept 8 bases outside the gene matches. The CDR3 is 17 residues long. The germline CDR1 and CDR2 sequences are MGHRA and YSYEKL. The time point here: peripheral blood 6 weeks after treatment start. The sequencing used PBMCs, collected around atezolizumab (anti-PD-L1) treatment. This rearrangement joins TRBV4-1 to TRBJ1-2; TRBD1 matches at 9 bases. This TCR was sampled from a man in his sixties with urothelial cancer. The DNA of the CDR3 is TGCGCCAGCAGCCAAGACCCAGGACAGGGGCTTCACTATGGCTACACCTTC. Translated: CASSQDPGQGLHYGYTF.